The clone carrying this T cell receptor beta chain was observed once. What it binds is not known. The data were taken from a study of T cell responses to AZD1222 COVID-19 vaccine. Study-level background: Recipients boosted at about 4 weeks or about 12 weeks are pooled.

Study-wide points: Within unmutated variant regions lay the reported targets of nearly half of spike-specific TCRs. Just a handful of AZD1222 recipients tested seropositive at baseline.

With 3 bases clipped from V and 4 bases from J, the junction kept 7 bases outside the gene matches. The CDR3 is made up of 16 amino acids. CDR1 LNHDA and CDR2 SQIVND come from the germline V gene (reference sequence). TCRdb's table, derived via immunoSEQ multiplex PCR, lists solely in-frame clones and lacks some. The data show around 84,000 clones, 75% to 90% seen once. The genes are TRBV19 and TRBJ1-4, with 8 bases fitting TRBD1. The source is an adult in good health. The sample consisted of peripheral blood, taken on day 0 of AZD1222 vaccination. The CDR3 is CASSIDRGSGNEKLFF. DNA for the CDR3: TGTGCCAGTAGTATCGACAGGGGCTCCGGTAATGAAAAACTGTTTTTT.